This note documents a single T cell receptor beta chain sequence. Its antigen is not known. The data belong to a study of T cell repertoires in cytomegalovirus infection. Study at large: Both recently identified HLA-C-restricted and well-studied HLA-B-restricted CMV epitopes were used in the study. From public TCR beta signatures came an indication of both CMV infection and matching HLA type.

Whole-study findings and limits: Public TCR beta family frequency separated CMV-and-HLA carriers, including in an independent cohort.

In TCRdb, the reads were re-called with MiXCR into one record per CDR3 protein. Of roughly 800,000 distinct CDR3 sequences in the sample, 25% to 30% are singletons; the top ten hold about an eighth. Sequencing used cultured CD8+ T cells from PBMCs, obtained from culture after CMV antigen stimulation. This TCR was recovered from a human donor in good health (CMV status not recorded). Some clones in this sample may be carry-over from other donors' samples.

Here the CDR3 reads CATSLGPAGDTQYF. The CDR3 region has the DNA TGTGCCACCAGCCTGGGGCCTGCTGGGGATACGCAGTATTTT. The rearrangement joins TRBV15 to TRBJ2-3; weak D call: TRBD1 (5 bases). V shed 5 bases and J shed 6 bases, with 15 bases lying between them. The germline gives CDR1 LNHNV, CDR2 YYDKDF (reference sequence). This CDR3 region has 14 residues.